This record concerns one TCR beta chain sequence. Its cognate antigen is unknown. This sample is drawn from a study of shared clonotypes between healthy human individuals. Study-level background: Per-donor plates numbered three CD4 naive, three CD4 memory, two CD8 naive and one CD8 memory.

CD45RO-negative CD8 cells positively selected for CCR7 made up the naive population, which excluded terminally differentiated effector memory CD45RA+ cells. All donors qualified as healthy HIV-negative adults and had experienced no recent acute infections or vaccinations. V trimming: 1 base; J trimming: 4 bases; junction bases outside the gene matches: 3. Germline CDR1 reads SGHTA; CDR2 reads FQGNSA. There are 15 residues in the CDR3. Study-wide findings and caveats: The sharing of about 5.3% of naive CD4 clonotypes was seen across a few donors.

Assay runs were performed at deep level. Here immunoSEQ multiplex PCR was the method, and the copy in TCRdb shows in-frame clones only, minus some. The sample includes some 2 million clones, about 95% seen only once; the top ten take 1.2%. Material for sequencing was naive CD8+ T cells sorted from blood. The chain joins TRBV7-2 to TRBJ2-7, with 11 bases fitting TRBD2. This receptor was identified in a man younger than 35 in good health. The CDR3 spells CASSLGASGGYEQYF. In DNA, the CDR3 is TGTGCCAGCAGCTTAGGCGCTAGCGGGGGGTACGAGCAGTACTTC.